These 29 T cell receptor beta chains were all obtained from the same sample, sequenced in a study of shared clonotypes between healthy human individuals. TCRdb keeps only in-frame clones here, not all; method: immunoSEQ multiplex PCR. The repertoire holds around 1.4 million clones, with around 98.5% as singletons. Sequencing input: naive CD4+ T cells sorted from blood. Indicated subset: CD45RA+ positively selected. Receptor source: a man aged 25 to 40 in good health.

The rearrangement uses TRBV29-1 and TRBJ2-5; 9 positions agree with TRBD2. From germline, CDR1 is SQVTM and CDR2 ANQGSEA. CDR3 length equals 12 residues. The junction had 5 bases not matched to a gene; V was cut back by 7 bases and J by 5 bases. CDR3 nucleotides: TGCAGCGGGACTAGCGCCGCGGAGACCCAGTACTTC. This encodes CSGTSAAETQYF.

The genes are TRBV5-4 and TRBJ2-2; 7 nucleotides line up with TRBD1. The germline gives CDR1 SGHNT, CDR2 YYREEE (reference sequence). This CDR3 has 14 amino acids. Trimming at V came to 3 bases and at J to 4 bases, leaving 3 bases not matched to a gene. CDR3 nucleotides: TGTGCCAGCAGCTCAGGGGGAAGCACCGGGGAGCTGTTTTTT. It specifies CASSSGGSTGELFF.

This clone was recorded a few times. Other DNA sequences in the sample encode the same CDR3. The chain combines TRBV5-1 with TRBJ2-3, with D unresolved. Trimming pared 2 bases from V and 1 base from J, leaving 5 bases between. The CDR3 runs 13 residues. The V gene's germline CDR1 is SGHRS and CDR2 YFSETQ. CDR3 sequence (DNA): TGCGCCAGCAGCTTAGAGGGCACAGATACGCAGTATTTT. Translation gives CASSLEGTDTQYF.

This clone was recorded once. This chain uses TRBV25-1 with TRBJ2-3; D is possibly TRBD1 (5 bases). CDR1 MGHDK and CDR2 SYGVNS come from the germline V gene. V lost 3 bases, J lost 1 base, and 11 bases lay in between. The CDR3 runs to 15 residues. CDR3 amino acids: CASSELGRGTDTQYF. The CDR3 nucleotides read TGTGCCAGCAGTGAGTTGGGCAGGGGCACAGATACGCAGTATTTT.

This chain links TRBV18 with TRBJ2-7; a weak D match, TRBD1 (5 bases). CDR1 is KGHSH, CDR2 LQKENI, per germline. V shed 3 bases and J shed 4 bases, with 13 bases lying between them. The CDR3 runs 14 residues. The CDR3, as DNA: TGTGCCAGCTCACCGGTGCAGGGAATGTACGAGCAGTACTTC. This gives the protein CASSPVQGMYEQYF.

The chain links TRBV30 to TRBJ2-7; 7 bases agree with TRBD2. Germline trimming cut 5 bases from V and 0 bases from J; bases unmatched to any gene: 16. CDR3 length: 17 amino acids. CDR1 GTSNPN and CDR2 SVGIG come from the germline V gene (reference sequence). The CDR3 sequence: CAWGIGASGKSSYEQYF. CDR3 nucleotides: TGTGCCTGGGGGATAGGGGCTAGCGGTAAAAGCTCCTACGAGCAGTACTTC.

The chain links TRBV6-1 to TRBJ2-2; unclear D gene. The germline V and J ends were trimmed by 0 bases and 4 bases, with 3 bases remaining between them. The CDR3 extends over 13 amino acids. Germline CDR1 reads MNHNS; CDR2 reads SASEGT. The CDR3: CASSEASTGELFF. The CDR3 DNA is TGTGCCAGCAGTGAAGCCTCCACCGGGGAGCTGTTTTTT.

The chain uses TRBV30 and TRBJ2-3, with 11 nucleotides matching TRBD2. Germline V gene data show CDR1 as GTSNPN and CDR2 as SVGIG (reference sequence). The CDR3 covers 20 residues. Unmatched junction bases numbered 19, after V lost 3 bases and J lost 2 bases. In DNA form, the CDR3 reads TGTGCCTGGAGACGGCGACTAGCGGGATTTGGTGAGGCGGTCACAGATACGCAGTATTTT. Protein product: CAWRRRLAGFGEAVTDTQYF.

A single count supports this clone. The rearrangement joins TRBV5-8 to TRBJ2-7, with D perhaps matching TRBD1 or TRBD2 (5 bases each). The CDR3 consists of 15 residues. V was shortened by 6 bases and J by 5 bases, with 21 bases between the two germline ends. Per germline, CDR1 SGHTS and CDR2 YDEGEE. The CDR3: CASIPGPRLIHEQYF. CDR3 DNA sequence: TGTGCCAGCATCCCGGGACCGCGGTTAATCCACGAGCAGTACTTC.

The rearrangement joins TRBV9 to TRBJ2-5; 7 bases align to TRBD2. This CDR3 region has 17 residues. Losses at the gene ends were 4 bases for V and 4 bases for J; bases not matched to a gene: 16. The germline CDR1 and CDR2 sequences are SGDLS and YYNGEE. Here the CDR3 DNA reads TGTGCCAGCAGCCCGTCTCTACGGCACCCGGGGGGAGAGACCCAGTACTTC. As protein: CASSPSLRHPGGETQYF.

J is TRBJ2-1 and V is TRBV27; D gene uncertain. Trimming pared 8 bases from V and 5 bases from J, leaving 7 bases between. The CDR3 sequence is 11 residues long. Per the germline V gene, CDR1 is MNHEY and CDR2 is SMNVEV (reference sequence). CDR3 residues: CASLKNNEQFF. DNA of the CDR3: TGTGCCAGCTTAAAGAACAATGAGCAGTTCTTC.

The CDR3 region has the DNA TGTGCCAGCACCCAAGACAGGACAGATACGCAGTATTTT. Residues: CASTQDRTDTQYF. The chain carries TRBV28 and TRBJ2-3, with D possibly matching TRBD1 (6 bases). The CDR3 consists of 13 residues. The germline V and J ends were trimmed by 7 bases and 3 bases, with 11 bases remaining between them. Germline V lookup: CDR1 MDHEN, CDR2 SYDVKM.

This chain links TRBV10-1 with TRBJ1-3; no definite D call. This CDR3 spans 13 amino acids. The germline V gene has CDR1 WNHNN and CDR2 SYGVQD (reference sequence). Trimming pared 3 bases from V and 2 bases from J, leaving 5 bases between. Written as DNA, the CDR3 is TGCGCCAGCAGTGACCAGGCTGGAAACACCATATATTTT. Translated, it gives CASSDQAGNTIYF.

The chain combines TRBV19 with TRBJ2-1, with a weak D call TRBD1 (7 bases). Germline-derived CDR1 and CDR2 are LNHDA and SQIVND (reference sequence). The CDR3 extends over 16 amino acids. Trimming cost V 2 bases and J 2 bases, with 13 bases left between them. Here the CDR3 reads CASSIRRGRAYNEQFF. The CDR3, as DNA: TGTGCCAGTAGTATACGGAGGGGGCGAGCCTACAATGAGCAGTTCTTC.

The sample holds a few counts of this clone. CDR3 nucleotides: TGTGCCAGCAGCGGGAGACAGGGTGCAGATACGCAGTATTTT. It translates to CASSGRQGADTQYF. The chain combines TRBV5-6 with TRBJ2-3, with TRBD1 matching over 7 bases. The CDR3 is 14 amino acids. After removal of 4 bases from V and 4 bases from J, the junction contained 6 bases not matched to a gene. CDR1 and CDR2 from the germline V gene are SGHDT and YYEEEE.

This sequence joins TRBV25-1 and TRBJ2-3; D tentatively fits TRBD1 or TRBD2 (6 bases each). The V and J ends lost 4 bases and 6 bases respectively, with 17 bases between them. Per the germline V gene, CDR1 is MGHDK and CDR2 is SYGVNS. The CDR3 has 15 residues. The CDR3 sequence is CASSAGGPVRDTQYF. The CDR3 region has the DNA TGTGCCAGCAGTGCCGGGGGCCCAGTTCGGGATACGCAGTATTTT.

For this clone: Other DNA sequences in this sample translate to the same CDR3. The rearrangement uses TRBV5-1 and TRBJ2-2, with D unresolved. V lost 0 bases and J lost 0, with 6 bases in between. CDR3 size: 15 residues. Germline V lookup: CDR1 SGHRS, CDR2 YFSETQ. The CDR3 DNA sequence: TGCGCCAGCAGCTTGGACACCGCGAACACCGGGGAGCTGTTTTTT. The encoded protein is CASSLDTANTGELFF.

This rearrangement joins TRBV4-1 to TRBJ2-1; D remains unclear. This CDR3 spans 16 amino acids. Germline V gene lookup returns CDR1 MGHRA and CDR2 YSYEKL. The V end was cut by 4 bases, the J end by 3 bases, with 16 bases between. CDR3 loop: CASSPSDSKGYNEQFF. Written as DNA, the CDR3 is TGCGCCAGCAGCCCCAGCGATTCAAAGGGCTACAATGAGCAGTTCTTC.

The gene calls are TRBV5-6 and TRBJ2-2; 9 bases match TRBD1. V was pared by 3 bases and J by 1 base, with 4 bases of the junction left unmatched. This CDR3 has 16 amino acids. Germline assignment: CDR1 SGHDT and CDR2 YYEEEE. The CDR3 reads CASSSEDRGNTGELFF. The CDR3, as DNA: TGTGCCAGCAGCTCCGAGGACAGGGGGAACACCGGGGAGCTGTTTTTT.

A note on this clone: The sample has other DNA sequences that encode this CDR3 too. V gene TRBV18 combines with J gene TRBJ2-3; no clear D gene. V lost 0 bases to trimming and J lost 2 bases, with 3 bases between them. This CDR3 region has 13 residues. Germline V lookup: CDR1 KGHSH, CDR2 LQKENI. CDR3 DNA: TGTGCCAGCTCACCACCGGCCACAGATACGCAGTATTTT. It translates to CASSPPATDTQYF.

The CDR3 loop reads CASSEQGVVREQYF. The CDR3 region has the DNA TGTGCCAGCAGTGAGCAGGGGGTTGTACGGGAGCAGTACTTC. The chain couples TRBV25-1 to TRBJ2-7; 7 nucleotides match TRBD1. V lost 3 bases and J lost 7; bases outside the gene matches: 9. The CDR3 loop spans 14 amino acids. Per the germline V gene, CDR1 is MGHDK and CDR2 is SYGVNS.

This rearrangement joins TRBV18 to TRBJ2-3, with D maybe TRBD2 (5 bases). In germline, CDR1 is KGHSH, CDR2 LQKENI. The germline V and J ends were trimmed by 7 bases and 4 bases, with 12 bases remaining between them. The CDR3 length is 13 residues. CDR3 nucleotides: TGTGCCAGCTTTAAGGAGGTCGCAGATACGCAGTATTTT. Amino acid sequence: CASFKEVADTQYF.

The J gene is TRBJ2-5, the V gene TRBV5-1; D remains unclear. Germline values: CDR1 SGHRS, CDR2 YFSETQ. The CDR3 consists of 15 residues. Between the trimmed V and J ends, which lost 4 bases and 2 bases, there was a span of 15 bases. The DNA for the CDR3 is TGCGCCAGCAGCCCACGGCTGCAAGATCAAGAGACCCAGTACTTC. Translating it yields CASSPRLQDQETQYF.

The J gene is TRBJ2-7, the V gene TRBV29-1; 9 bases are shared with TRBD1. Germline assignment: CDR1 SQVTM and CDR2 ANQGSEA. CDR3 length equals 14 residues. Trimming cost V 7 bases and J 4 bases; bases outside gene matches: 11. DNA of the CDR3: TGCAGCGCAGATCCGGGACAGGGTGGATACGAGCAGTACTTC. Its protein product is CSADPGQGGYEQYF.

The rearrangement joins TRBV28 to TRBJ2-7; D unresolved. The CDR3 has 14 residues. CDR1 is MDHEN and CDR2 is SYDVKM in the germline V gene. V was pared by 1 base and J by 4 bases, with 11 bases between. The CDR3 loop is CASSLSPSGYEQYF. The CDR3 DNA reads as TGTGCCAGCAGTTTATCACCCTCAGGATACGAGCAGTACTTC.

The V call is TRBV27, the J call TRBJ2-7; no reliable D call. The V end lost 5 bases, the J end lost 2 bases, and 16 bases lay between the germline ends. The CDR3 length is 15 residues. In germline, CDR1 is MNHEY, CDR2 SMNVEV (reference sequence). As DNA, the CDR3 is TGTGCCAGCAGTCGGCAAGTGGTCCCTACCTACGAGCAGTACTTC. This gives the protein CASSRQVVPTYEQYF.

The V call is TRBV7-9, the J call TRBJ2-7; 9 bases are a match to TRBD1. The CDR3 extends over 14 amino acids. V lost 5 bases, J lost 3 bases, and 5 bases stayed unmatched. Germline CDR1 SEHNR, CDR2 FQNEAQ (reference sequence). For the CDR3, the DNA is TGTGCCAGCAGCCGCCGGGACAGGGTCTACGAGCAGTACTTC. Translated: CASSRRDRVYEQYF.

This clone was seen a single time. This rearrangement joins TRBV6-4 to TRBJ2-2; the D call may be TRBD1 or TRBD2 (5 bases each). From germline, CDR1 is MRHNA and CDR2 SNTAGT. This CDR3 has 12 amino acids. Trimming shortened V by 2 bases and J by 8 bases, and 6 bases separated the two germline ends. CDR3 coding DNA: TGTGCCAGCAGTGACGGGGGTGGGGAGCTGTTTTTT. Translating gives CASSDGGGELFF.

CDR3 sequence (DNA): TGTGCCAGCAGCTTAGCGACACTGGCTTCGGGCGGGGAGCTGTTTTTT. Amino acid sequence: CASSLATLASGGELFF. This chain connects TRBV7-2 to TRBJ2-2; D remains unclear. Germline assignment: CDR1 SGHTA and CDR2 FQGNSA. The length of the CDR3 is 16 residues. V lost 0 bases and J 7 bases, leaving 15 bases between the germline ends.